This entry is about one T cell receptor (beta chain). This sample is drawn from a study of a mutant IDH1 vaccine in newly diagnosed glioma. Germline V gene sequence: CDR1 SGHDT, CDR2 YYEEEE. The CDR3 is 16 residues long. Trimming cost V 0 bases and J 0 bases, with 10 bases left between them. Time point indicated: baseline, week 1 (first vaccination visit). Treatment defined: pre-vaccination baseline after standard-of-care therapy. TCRdb keeps only in-frame clones here, not all; method: immunoSEQ multiplex PCR. The repertoire has some 60,000 clones, approximately 91% of them found once; the top ten carry roughly 2.7%.

This clonotype originated in a man aged 50 to 60 with glioma. The sequenced sample was PBMCs, obtained from a glioma patient treated with radiotherapy, temozolomide or both. This chain joins TRBV5-6 and TRBJ2-1; weak D call: TRBD2 (6 bases). The CDR3 DNA is TGTGCCAGCAGCTTGGCCGCCGGGGGCTCCTACAATGAGCAGTTCTTC. It yields the protein CASSLAAGGSYNEQFF.